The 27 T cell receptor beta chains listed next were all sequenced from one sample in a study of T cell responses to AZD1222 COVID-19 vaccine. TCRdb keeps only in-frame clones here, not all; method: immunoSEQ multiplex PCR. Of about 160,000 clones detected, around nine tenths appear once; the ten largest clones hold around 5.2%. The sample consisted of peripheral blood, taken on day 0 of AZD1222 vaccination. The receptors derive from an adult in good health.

The CDR3 DNA is TGTGCCAGCTCACCAGCGAGTGTTCACTCTGGAAACACCATATATTTT. Amino acid sequence: CASSPASVHSGNTIYF. This chain links TRBV18 with TRBJ1-3; the D is unclear. This CDR3 contains 16 residues. With 2 bases removed from V and 0 bases from J, the gap between germline ends came to 11 bases. CDR1 and CDR2 (germline): KGHSH, LQKENI.

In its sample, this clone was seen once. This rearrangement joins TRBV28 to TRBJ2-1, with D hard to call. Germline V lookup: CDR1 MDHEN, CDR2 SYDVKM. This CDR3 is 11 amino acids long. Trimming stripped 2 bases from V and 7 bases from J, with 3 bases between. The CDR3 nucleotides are TGTGCCAGCAGTTTACAGAATGAGCAGTTCTTC. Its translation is CASSLQNEQFF.

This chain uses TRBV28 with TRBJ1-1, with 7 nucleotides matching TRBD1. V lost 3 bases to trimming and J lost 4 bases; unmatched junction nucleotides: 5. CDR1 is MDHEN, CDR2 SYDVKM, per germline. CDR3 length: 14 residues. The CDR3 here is CASSFDRVSTEAFF. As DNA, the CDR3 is TGTGCCAGCAGTTTTGACAGGGTAAGCACTGAAGCTTTCTTT.

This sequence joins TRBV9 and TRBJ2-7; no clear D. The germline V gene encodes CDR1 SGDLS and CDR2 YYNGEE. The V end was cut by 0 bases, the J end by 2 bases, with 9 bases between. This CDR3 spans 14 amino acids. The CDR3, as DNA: TGTGCCAGCAGCGTAGAGATGGTAACCTACGAGCAGTACTTC. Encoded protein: CASSVEMVTYEQYF.

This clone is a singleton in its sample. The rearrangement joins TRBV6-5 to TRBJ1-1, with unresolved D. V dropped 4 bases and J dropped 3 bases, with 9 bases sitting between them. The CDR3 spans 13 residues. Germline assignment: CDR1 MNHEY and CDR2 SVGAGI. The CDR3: CASSSRPHTEAFF. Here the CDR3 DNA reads TGTGCCAGCAGTTCCAGGCCCCACACTGAAGCTTTCTTT.

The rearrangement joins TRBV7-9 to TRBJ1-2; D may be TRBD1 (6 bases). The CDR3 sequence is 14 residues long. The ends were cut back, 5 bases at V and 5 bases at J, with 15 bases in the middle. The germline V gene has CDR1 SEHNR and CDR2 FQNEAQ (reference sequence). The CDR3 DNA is TGTGCCAGCAGCATGTACAGGGAATGGTATGGCTACACCTTC. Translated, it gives CASSMYREWYGYTF.

As DNA, the CDR3 is TGTGCCAGCAGCTTCCTTCCTGACTGGGGGAGTGAAGCTTTCTTT. It translates to CASSFLPDWGSEAFF. This chain uses TRBV7-2 with TRBJ1-1; weak D call: TRBD1 (5 bases). V was cut by 3 bases and J by 7 bases, with 18 bases left in between. CDR3 size: 15 residues. Germline V gene data show CDR1 as SGHTA and CDR2 as FQGNSA.

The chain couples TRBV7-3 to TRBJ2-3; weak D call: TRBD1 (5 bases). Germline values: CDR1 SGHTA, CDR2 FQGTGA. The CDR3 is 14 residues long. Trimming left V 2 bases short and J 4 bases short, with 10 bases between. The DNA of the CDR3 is TGTGCCAGCAGCTTATATCAGGGCCCAGATACGCAGTATTTT. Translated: CASSLYQGPDTQYF.

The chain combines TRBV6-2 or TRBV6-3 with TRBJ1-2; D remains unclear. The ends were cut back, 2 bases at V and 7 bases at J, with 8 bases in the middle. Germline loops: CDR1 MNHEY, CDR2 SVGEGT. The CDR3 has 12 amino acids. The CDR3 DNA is TGTGCCAGCAGTTACCCCACGACTGGCTACACCTTC. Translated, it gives CASSYPTTGYTF.

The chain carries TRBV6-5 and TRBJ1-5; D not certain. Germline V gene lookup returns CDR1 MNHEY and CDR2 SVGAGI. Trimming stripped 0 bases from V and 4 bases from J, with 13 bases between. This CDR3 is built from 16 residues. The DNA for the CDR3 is TGTGCCAGCAGTTACTCTCGGCGGAACTTAAATCAGCCCCAGCATTTT. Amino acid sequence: CASSYSRRNLNQPQHF.

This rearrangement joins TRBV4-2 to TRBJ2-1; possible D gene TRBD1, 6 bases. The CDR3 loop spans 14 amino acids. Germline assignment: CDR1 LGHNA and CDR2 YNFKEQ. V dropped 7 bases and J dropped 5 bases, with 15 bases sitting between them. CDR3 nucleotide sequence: TGTGCCAGCACCTCAATGGACAGAGACAATGAGCAGTTCTTC. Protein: CASTSMDRDNEQFF.

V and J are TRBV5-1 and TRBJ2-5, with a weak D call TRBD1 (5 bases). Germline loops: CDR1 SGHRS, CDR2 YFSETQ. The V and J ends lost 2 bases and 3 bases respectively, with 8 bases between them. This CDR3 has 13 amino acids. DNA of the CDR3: TGCGCCAGCAGCTTAGGGGTGAAAGAGACCCAGTACTTC. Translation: CASSLGVKETQYF. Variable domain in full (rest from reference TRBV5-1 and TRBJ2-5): KAGVTQTPRYLIKTRGQQVTLSCSPISGHRSVSWYQQTPGQGLQFLFEYFSETQRNKGNFPGRFSGRQFSNSRSEMNVSTLELGDSALYLCASSLGVKETQYFGPGTRLLVL.

CDR3 in amino acids: CASSRTGFLETQYF. The CDR3 DNA reads TGTGCCAGTAGCCGGACAGGGTTTTTAGAGACCCAGTACTTC. The rearrangement joins TRBV19 to TRBJ2-5, with 8 nucleotides matching TRBD1. With 6 bases clipped from V and 4 bases from J, the junction kept 7 bases outside the gene matches. This CDR3 spans 14 amino acids. Germline CDR1 is LNHDA and CDR2 is SQIVND (reference sequence).

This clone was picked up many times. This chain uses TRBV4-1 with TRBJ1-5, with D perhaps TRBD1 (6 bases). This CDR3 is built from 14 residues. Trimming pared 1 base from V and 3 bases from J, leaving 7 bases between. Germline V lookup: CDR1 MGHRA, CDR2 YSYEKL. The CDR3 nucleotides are TGCGCCAGCAGCCAAGGGACAGACAATCAGCCCCAGCATTTT. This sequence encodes CASSQGTDNQPQHF.

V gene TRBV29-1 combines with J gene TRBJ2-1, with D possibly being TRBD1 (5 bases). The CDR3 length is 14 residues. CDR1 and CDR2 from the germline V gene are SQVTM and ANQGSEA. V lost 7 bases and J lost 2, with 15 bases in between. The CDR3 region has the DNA TGCAGCGCCACTGGGGCGTATACCTACAATGAGCAGTTCTTC. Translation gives CSATGAYTYNEQFF.

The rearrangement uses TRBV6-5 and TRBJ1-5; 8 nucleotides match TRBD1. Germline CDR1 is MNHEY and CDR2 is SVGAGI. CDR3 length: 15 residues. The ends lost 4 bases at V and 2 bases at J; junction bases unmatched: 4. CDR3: CASSWTGSGNQPQHF. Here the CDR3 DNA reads TGTGCCAGCAGTTGGACAGGGTCGGGCAATCAGCCCCAGCATTTT.

The CDR3 DNA reads TGTGCCAGCAGCCAAGATCGGGCTAGCGGTATACAAGAGACCCAGTACTTC. Translating gives CASSQDRASGIQETQYF. V and J are TRBV3-1 (or the pseudogene TRBV3-2) and TRBJ2-5; 7 bases are a match to TRBD2. Looked up from germline, CDR1 is LGHDT and CDR2 is YNNKEL (reference sequence). The junction had 9 bases not matched to a gene; V was cut back by 0 bases and J by 2 bases. The CDR3 spans 17 residues.

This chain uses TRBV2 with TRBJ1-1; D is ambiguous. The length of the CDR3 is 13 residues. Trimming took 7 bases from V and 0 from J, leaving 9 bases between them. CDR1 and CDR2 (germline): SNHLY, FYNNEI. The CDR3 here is CASTPRVNTEAFF. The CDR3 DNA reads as TGTGCCAGCACTCCCCGGGTGAACACTGAAGCTTTCTTT.

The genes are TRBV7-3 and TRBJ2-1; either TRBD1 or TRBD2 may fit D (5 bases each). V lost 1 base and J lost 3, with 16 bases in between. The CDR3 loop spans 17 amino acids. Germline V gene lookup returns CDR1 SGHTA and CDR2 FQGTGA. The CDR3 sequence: CASSLNVGRGSYNEQFF. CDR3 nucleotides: TGTGCCAGCAGCTTAAATGTAGGCCGGGGCAGCTACAATGAGCAGTTCTTC.

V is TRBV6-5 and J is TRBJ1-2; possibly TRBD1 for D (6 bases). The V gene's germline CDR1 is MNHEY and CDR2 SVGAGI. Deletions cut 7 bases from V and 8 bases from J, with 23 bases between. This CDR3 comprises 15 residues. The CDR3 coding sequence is TGTGCCAGCAAATTCGGGACACCCAGGTCTGAGGGCTACACCTTC. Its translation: CASKFGTPRSEGYTF.

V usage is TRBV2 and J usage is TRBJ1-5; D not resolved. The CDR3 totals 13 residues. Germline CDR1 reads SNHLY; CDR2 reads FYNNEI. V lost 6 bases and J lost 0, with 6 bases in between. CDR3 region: CASRRNSNQPQHF. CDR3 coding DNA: TGTGCCAGCAGACGAAATAGCAATCAGCCCCAGCATTTT. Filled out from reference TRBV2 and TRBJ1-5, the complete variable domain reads EPEVTQTPSHQVTQMGQEVILRCVPISNHLYFYWYRQILGQKVEFLVSFYNNEISEKSEIFDDQFSVERPDGSNFTLKIRSTKLEDSAMYFCASRRNSNQPQHFGDGTRLSIL.

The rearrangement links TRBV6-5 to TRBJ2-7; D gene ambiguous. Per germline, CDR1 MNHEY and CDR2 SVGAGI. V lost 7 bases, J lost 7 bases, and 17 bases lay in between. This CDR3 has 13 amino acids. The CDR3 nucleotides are TGTGCCAGCACCCCCGGCGGCTCTTGGGAGCAGTACTTC. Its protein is CASTPGGSWEQYF.

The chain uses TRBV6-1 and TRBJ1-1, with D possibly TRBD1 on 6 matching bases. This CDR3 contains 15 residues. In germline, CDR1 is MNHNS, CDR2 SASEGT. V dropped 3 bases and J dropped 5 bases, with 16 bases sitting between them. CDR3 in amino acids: CASSEVGGRWTEAFF. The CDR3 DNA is TGTGCCAGCAGTGAGGTCGGGGGGCGGTGGACTGAAGCTTTCTTT.

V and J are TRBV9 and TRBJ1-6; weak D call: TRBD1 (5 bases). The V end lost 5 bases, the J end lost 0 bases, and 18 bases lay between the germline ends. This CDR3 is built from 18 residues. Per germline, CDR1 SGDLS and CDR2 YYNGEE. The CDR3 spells CASSPGTAVNSYNSPLHF. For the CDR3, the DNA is TGTGCCAGCAGTCCCGGGACGGCGGTCAACTCCTATAATTCACCCCTCCACTTT.

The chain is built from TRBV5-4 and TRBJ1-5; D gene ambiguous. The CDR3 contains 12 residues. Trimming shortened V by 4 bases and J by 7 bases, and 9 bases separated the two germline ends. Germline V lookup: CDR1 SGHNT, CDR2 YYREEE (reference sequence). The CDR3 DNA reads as TGTGCCAGCAGCGAACAAGGGCAGCCCCAGCATTTT. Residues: CASSEQGQPQHF.

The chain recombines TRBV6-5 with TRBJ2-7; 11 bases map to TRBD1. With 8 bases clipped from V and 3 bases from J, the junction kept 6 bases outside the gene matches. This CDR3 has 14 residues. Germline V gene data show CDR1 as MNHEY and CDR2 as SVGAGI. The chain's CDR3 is CASSAGTGGYEQYF. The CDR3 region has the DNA TGTGCCAGCTCGGCCGGGACAGGGGGCTACGAGCAGTACTTC.

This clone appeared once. CDR3 residues: CASSLGLDGENTEAFF. The CDR3 DNA reads TGTGCCAGCAGCTTAGGACTAGATGGGGAGAACACTGAAGCTTTCTTT. This chain links TRBV7-6 with TRBJ1-1; D unresolved. V lost 1 base and J 1 base, leaving 13 bases between the germline ends. The length of the CDR3 is 16 residues. The germline gives CDR1 SGHVS, CDR2 FNYEAQ.